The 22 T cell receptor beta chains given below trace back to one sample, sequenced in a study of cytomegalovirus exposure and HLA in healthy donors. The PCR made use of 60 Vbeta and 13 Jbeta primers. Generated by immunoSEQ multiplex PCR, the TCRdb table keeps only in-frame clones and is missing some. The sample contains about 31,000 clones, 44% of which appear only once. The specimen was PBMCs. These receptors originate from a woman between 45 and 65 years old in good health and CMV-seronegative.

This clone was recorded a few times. The CDR3 DNA reads TGCGCCAGCAGCTTGGGGACTCGGGGGATGGGAACAGATACGCAGTATTTT. This translates into CASSLGTRGMGTDTQYF. The chain recombines TRBV5-1 with TRBJ2-3, with TRBD2 as a possible D gene (6 bases). Trimming took off 0 bases at V and 3 bases at J, with 17 bases between the two ends. Germline V gene lookup returns CDR1 SGHRS and CDR2 YFSETQ. This CDR3 has 17 residues.

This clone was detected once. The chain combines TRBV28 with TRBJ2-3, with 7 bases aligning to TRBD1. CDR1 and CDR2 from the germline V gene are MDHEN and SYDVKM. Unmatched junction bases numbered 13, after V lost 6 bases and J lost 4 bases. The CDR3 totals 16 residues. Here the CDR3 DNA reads TGTGCCAGCAGCCCGCGGTGGACAGGCACCCCAGATACGCAGTATTTT. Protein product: CASSPRWTGTPDTQYF. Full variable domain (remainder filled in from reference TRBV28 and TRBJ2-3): DVKVTQSSRYLVKRTGEKVFLECVQDMDHENMFWYRQDPGLGLRLIYFSYDVKMKEKGDIPEGYSVSREKKERFSLILESASTNQTSMYLCASSPRWTGTPDTQYFGPGTRLTVL.

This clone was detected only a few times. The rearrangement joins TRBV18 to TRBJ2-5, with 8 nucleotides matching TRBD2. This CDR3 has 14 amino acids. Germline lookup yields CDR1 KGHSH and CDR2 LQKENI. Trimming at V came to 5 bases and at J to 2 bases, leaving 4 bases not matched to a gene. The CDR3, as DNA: TGTGCCAGCTCAGAGGGACTAGGGCAAGAGACCCAGTACTTC. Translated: CASSEGLGQETQYF.

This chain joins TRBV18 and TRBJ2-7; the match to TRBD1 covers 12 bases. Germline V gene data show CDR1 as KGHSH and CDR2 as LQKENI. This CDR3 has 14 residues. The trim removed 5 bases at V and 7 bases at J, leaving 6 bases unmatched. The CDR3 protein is CASSAGTGGREQYF. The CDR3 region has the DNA TGTGCCAGCTCAGCAGGGACAGGGGGCAGGGAGCAGTACTTC.

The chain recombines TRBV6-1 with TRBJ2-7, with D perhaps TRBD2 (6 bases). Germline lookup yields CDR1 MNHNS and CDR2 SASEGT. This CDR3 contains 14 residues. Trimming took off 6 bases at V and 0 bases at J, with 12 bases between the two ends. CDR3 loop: CASSVAASSYEQYF. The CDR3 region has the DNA TGTGCCAGCAGCGTAGCGGCGAGCTCCTACGAGCAGTACTTC.

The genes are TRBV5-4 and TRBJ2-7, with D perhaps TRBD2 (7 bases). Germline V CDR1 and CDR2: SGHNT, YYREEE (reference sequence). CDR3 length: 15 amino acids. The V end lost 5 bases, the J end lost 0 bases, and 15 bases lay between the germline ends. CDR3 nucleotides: TGTGCCAGCAGGATACGGGGGGCCCCCTCCTACGAGCAGTACTTC. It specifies CASRIRGAPSYEQYF.

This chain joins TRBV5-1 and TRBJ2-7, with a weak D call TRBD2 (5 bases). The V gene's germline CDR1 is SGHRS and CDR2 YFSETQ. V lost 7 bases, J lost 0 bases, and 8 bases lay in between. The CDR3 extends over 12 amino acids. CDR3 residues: CASGRGSYEQYF. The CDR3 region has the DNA TGCGCCAGCGGACGGGGCTCCTACGAGCAGTACTTC. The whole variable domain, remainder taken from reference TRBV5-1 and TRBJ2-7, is KAGVTQTPRYLIKTRGQQVTLSCSPISGHRSVSWYQQTPGQGLQFLFEYFSETQRNKGNFPGRFSGRQFSNSRSEMNVSTLELGDSALYLCASGRGSYEQYFGPGTRLTVT.

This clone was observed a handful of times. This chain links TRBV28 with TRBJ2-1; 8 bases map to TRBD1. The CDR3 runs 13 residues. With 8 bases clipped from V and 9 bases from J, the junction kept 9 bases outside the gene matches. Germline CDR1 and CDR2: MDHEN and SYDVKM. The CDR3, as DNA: TGTGCCAGCGTCCCACAGGGGGGCGTTGAGCAGTTCTTC. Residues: CASVPQGGVEQFF.

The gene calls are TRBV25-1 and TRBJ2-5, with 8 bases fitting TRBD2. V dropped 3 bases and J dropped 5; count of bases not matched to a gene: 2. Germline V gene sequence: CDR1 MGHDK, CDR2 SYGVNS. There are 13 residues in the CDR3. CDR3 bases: TGTGCCAGCAGTGATCCGGGAGGGGAGACCCAGTACTTC. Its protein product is CASSDPGGETQYF.

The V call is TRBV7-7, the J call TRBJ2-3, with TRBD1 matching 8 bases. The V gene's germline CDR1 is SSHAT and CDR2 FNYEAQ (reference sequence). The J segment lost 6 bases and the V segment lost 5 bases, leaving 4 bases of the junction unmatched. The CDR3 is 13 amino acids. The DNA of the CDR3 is TGTGCCAGCAGCGTATACAGGGGGGATACGCAGTATTTT. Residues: CASSVYRGDTQYF.

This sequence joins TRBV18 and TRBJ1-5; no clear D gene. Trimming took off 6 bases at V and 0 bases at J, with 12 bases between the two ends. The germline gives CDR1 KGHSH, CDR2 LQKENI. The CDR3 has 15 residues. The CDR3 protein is CASSSGLASNQPQHF. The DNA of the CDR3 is TGTGCCAGCTCCAGCGGACTAGCTAGCAATCAGCCCCAGCATTTT.

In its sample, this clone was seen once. The CDR3 spells CASSFGGGLNEQFF. CDR3 bases: TGTGCCAGCAGCTTCGGGGGGGGCCTCAATGAGCAGTTCTTC. The rearrangement uses TRBV11-2 and TRBJ2-1, with TRBD2 matching 8 bases. From germline, CDR1 is SGHAT and CDR2 FQNNGV. The CDR3 is 14 residues long. V gave up 3 bases and J gave up 6 bases; unmatched junction bases: 4.

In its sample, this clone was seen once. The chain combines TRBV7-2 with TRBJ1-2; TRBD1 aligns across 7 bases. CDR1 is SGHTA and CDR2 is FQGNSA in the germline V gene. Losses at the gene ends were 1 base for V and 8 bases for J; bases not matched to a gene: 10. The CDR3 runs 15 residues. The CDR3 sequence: CASSLGRQGAGGYTF. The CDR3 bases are TGTGCCAGCAGCTTAGGGCGACAGGGTGCCGGCGGCTACACCTTC.

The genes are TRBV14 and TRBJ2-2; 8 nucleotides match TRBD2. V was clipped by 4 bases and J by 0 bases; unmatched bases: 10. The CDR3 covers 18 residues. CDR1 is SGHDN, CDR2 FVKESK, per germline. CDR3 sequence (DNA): TGTGCCAGCAGCCTCCGGCGGCGGGAGGCTTCGAACACCGGGGAGCTGTTTTTT. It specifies CASSLRRREASNTGELFF.

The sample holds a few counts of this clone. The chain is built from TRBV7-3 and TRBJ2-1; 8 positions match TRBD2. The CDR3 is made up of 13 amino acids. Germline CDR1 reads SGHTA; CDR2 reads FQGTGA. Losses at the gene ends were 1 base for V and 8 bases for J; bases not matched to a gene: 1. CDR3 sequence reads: CASSLRREDEQFF. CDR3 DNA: TGTGCCAGCAGCTTAAGGCGGGAGGATGAGCAGTTCTTC.

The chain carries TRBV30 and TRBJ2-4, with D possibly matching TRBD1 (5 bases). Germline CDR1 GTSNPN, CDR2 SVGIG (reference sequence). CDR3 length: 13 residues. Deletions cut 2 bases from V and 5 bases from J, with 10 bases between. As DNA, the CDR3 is TGTGCCTGGAGTACACAGGAGCAAAACATTCAGTACTTC. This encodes CAWSTQEQNIQYF.

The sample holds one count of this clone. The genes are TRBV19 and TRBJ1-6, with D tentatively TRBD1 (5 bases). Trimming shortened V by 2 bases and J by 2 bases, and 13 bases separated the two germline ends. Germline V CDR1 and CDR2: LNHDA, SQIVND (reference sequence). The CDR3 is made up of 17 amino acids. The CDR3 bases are TGTGCCAGTAGTATACGACAGAGTATCACCTATAATTCACCCCTCCACTTT. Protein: CASSIRQSITYNSPLHF.

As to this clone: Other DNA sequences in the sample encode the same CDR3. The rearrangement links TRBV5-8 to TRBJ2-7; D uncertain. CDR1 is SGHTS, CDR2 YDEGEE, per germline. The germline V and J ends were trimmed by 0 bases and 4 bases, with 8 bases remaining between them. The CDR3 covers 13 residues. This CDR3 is CASSLVAKYEQYF. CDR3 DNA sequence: TGTGCCAGCAGCTTGGTTGCGAAGTACGAGCAGTACTTC.

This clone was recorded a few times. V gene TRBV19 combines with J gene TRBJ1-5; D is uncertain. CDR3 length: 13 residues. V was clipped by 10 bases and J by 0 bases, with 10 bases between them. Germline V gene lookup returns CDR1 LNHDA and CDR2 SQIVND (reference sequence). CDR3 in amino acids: CAIAGDSNQPQHF. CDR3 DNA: TGTGCCATCGCCGGAGATAGCAATCAGCCCCAGCATTTT.

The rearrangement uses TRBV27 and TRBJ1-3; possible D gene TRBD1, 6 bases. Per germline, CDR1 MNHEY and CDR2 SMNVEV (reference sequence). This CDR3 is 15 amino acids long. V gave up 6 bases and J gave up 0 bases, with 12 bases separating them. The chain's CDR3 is CASSSDSNSGNTIYF. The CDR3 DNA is TGTGCCAGCAGCTCGGACAGCAACTCTGGAAACACCATATATTTT.

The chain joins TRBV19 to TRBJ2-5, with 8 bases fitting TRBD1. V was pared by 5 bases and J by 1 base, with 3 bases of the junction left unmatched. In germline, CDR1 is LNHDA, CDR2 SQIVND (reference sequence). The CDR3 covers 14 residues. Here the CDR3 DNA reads TGTGCCAGTAGTGACGACAGGGGCCAAGAGACCCAGTACTTC. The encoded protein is CASSDDRGQETQYF. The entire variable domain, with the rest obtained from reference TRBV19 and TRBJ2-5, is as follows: DGGITQSPKYLFRKEGQNVTLSCEQNLNHDAMYWYRQDPGQGLRLIYYSQIVNDFQKGDIAEGYSVSREKKESFPLTVTSAQKNPTAFYLCASSDDRGQETQYFGPGTRLLVL.

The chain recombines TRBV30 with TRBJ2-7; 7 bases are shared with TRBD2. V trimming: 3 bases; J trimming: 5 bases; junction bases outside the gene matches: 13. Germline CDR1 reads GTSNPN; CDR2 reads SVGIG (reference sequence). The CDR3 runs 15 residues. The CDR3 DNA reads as TGTGCCTGGAGCGTACCTGGGAGGGCCTACAACGAGCAGTACTTC. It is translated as CAWSVPGRAYNEQYF. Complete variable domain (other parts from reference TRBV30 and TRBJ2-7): SQTIHQWPATLVQPVGSPLSLECTVEGTSNPNLYWYRQAAGRGLQLLFYSVGIGQISSEVPQNLSASRPQDRQFILSSKKLLLSDSGFYLCAWSVPGRAYNEQYFGPGTRLTVT.